The clone carrying this TCR beta chain was seen only a few times. Clones were read by immunoSEQ multiplex PCR, and TCRdb kept only the in-frame ones, dropping some. The repertoire holds 90,000 to 110,000 clones, 86% seen once, with approximately 4% in the top ten. This entry comes from a study of cytomegalovirus exposure and HLA in healthy donors. With 0 bases removed from V and 2 bases from J, the gap between germline ends came to 8 bases. The CDR3 sequence is 14 residues long. Germline-derived CDR1 and CDR2 are SGHNT and YENEEA. Sequenced sample: PBMCs. The TCR sequence derives from a woman under 30 in good health and CMV-seropositive. V and J are TRBV11-3 and TRBJ2-7; D not resolved. In DNA form, the CDR3 reads TGTGCCAGCAGCTTAGATCCTGGAGCCTACGAGCAGTACTTC. Protein product: CASSLDPGAYEQYF.